The T cell receptor (beta chain) under discussion was sequenced for a study of cytomegalovirus exposure and HLA in healthy donors (dated 2017 in TCRdb). Context from the whole study: In an earlier analysis of 450 to 750 of the donors, 250 to 300 Gb of sequence data and 117 million unique TCR beta sequences from about 179 million T cells were reported. An early release covering more than 500 HLA-typed donors comprised approximately 290 gigabases of sequencing data and 65 million to 100 million unique TCR sequences. Among the roughly 370 genotyped donors, approximately 76% belonged to the genetic ancestry cluster associated with self-reported Caucasian donors. The study aimed to test whether signatures of past pathogen exposure could be identified by cataloging public T cell receptors. The study used immunosequencing to profile the T cell repertoires of more than 650 subjects and linked those repertoires to cytomegalovirus serostatus. A separate validation cohort of 100 to 150 different subjects was used in addition to the roughly 670-subject first cohort. To predict cytomegalovirus infection status, the study combined high-throughput TCR immunosequencing, statistical association of individual TCRs with disease status, and machine learning. To study patterns of TCR occurrence, a later analysis re-analyzed previously published TCR beta repertoires from more than 550 donors and added high-resolution HLA genotyping. Rather than drawing on any new phenotypic data, the later analysis identified candidate immune exposures from TCR beta sequences and the way those sequences occurred across donors. To decide whether each TCR beta V gene segment behaved as functional or pseudogenic, an earlier analysis of 587 of the donors relied on high-throughput TCR beta sequencing. Alongside the repertoire data, information on donor age, sex, ethnicity and CMV serostatus was compiled. A later genetic analysis took genome-wide SNP genotypes for about three fifths of the 666 donors and used that subset as a discovery cohort. Every repertoire in the discovery cohort had been generated on one and the same sequencing platform. Class I and class II HLA loci were covered by the typing at four-digit resolution. The number of typed donors differed by locus: about 629-630 for A, B, C, DRB1 and DQB1; 522 for DQA1; over 600 for DPA1; and some 470 for DPB1. Because of strong linkage in the cohort, roughly five DR-DQ haplotypes were treated as single units for association and clustering. Among about 360 genotyped donors of the cohort, an average of 235,054 unique TCR beta nucleotide sequences were sequenced per donor, roughly a sixth of them non-productive. The paper as a whole reports these results and caveats: Some IMGT-functional V segments, including TRBV6-2 and TRBV6-3, could not be told apart with the 87-base-pair reads, so those segments were excluded. In both the original and validation cohorts, the classifier was reported to diagnose cytomegalovirus status with high specificity and sensitivity. Only TCR beta chains were sequenced in this cohort, and the absence of alpha or paired-chain data limited detectable features. A later analysis found that most CMV-associated TCR beta chains appeared HLA-restricted, with HLA associations seemingly driven largely by CMV exposure. Because HLA typing was unavailable for some donors at each locus, only the typed subset was used in association tests. A further reported finding was that TCR beta sequences accurately predicted the HLA-A and HLA-B alleles for most subjects in the first cohort. In a later genetic analysis, a missense DCLRE1C variant was associated with V-gene and J-gene trimming of TCR beta chains, and the association was replicated in an independent cohort. Sequencing depth was assumed to be roughly uniform across donors in the presence/absence analyses, though that assumption may not hold. An earlier analysis of 587 of the donors showed that most TCR beta V segments appeared in productive rearrangements either about 87% or about 30% of the time, which broadly matched IMGT annotations. The earlier analysis of 450 to 700 of the donors excluded over 15 rarely observed V segments, including chromosome 9 orphons, because counts were too low. At a false discovery rate of 0.05, a later analysis linked about 17,000 TCR beta sequences to specific HLA alleles. It was suggested by the authors that the approach could potentially be generalized to other disease states and immunological phenotypes. In vitro tests confirmed that a few of the cytomegalovirus-associated TCR beta chains recognize cytomegalovirus antigens. The study gave a list of 150 to 200 TCR beta chains associated with cytomegalovirus. Correlated functional status among segregating V segments might be attributable to linkage disequilibrium, but an unknown experimental factor could not be ruled out. While some public TCRs were present in many individuals, most TCR sequences turned up only very rarely across donors. A group of highly shared sequence variants was considered likely to be a technical artifact of the sequencing pipeline. Compared with the roughly 710-donor mean, donors in an Asian-associated ancestry cluster had fewer N-insertions in productive TCRs, according to a later genetic analysis. For the cohort, immune exposure information was limited to CMV serostatus. When HLA alleles, especially DR and DQ, strongly co-occurred, attributing TCR associations to individual alleles was difficult. Several of the top co-occurrence clusters appeared to be linked to parvovirus B19, influenza, CMV and Epstein-Barr virus, according to a later analysis. A later analysis found that TCR association rates varied across HLA loci, with DRB1 alleles showing the most associated TCRs and HLA-C alleles the fewest. A later analysis found that HLA-associated TCR beta chains were more clonally expanded and had lower generation probabilities than equally common non-associated chains.

The library was made by the immunoSEQ multiplex PCR assay. For the multiplex PCR, a mixture combining 60 forward primers for TCR Vbeta segments and 13 reverse primers for TCR Jbeta segments was used. A multiplex PCR assay on genomic DNA amplified the CDR3 region of rearranged TCR beta genes. Amplified TCR beta libraries were sequenced as 87-base-pair reads on the Illumina HiSeq System. In the original analysis: Across the 670 or so repertoires, a later analysis counted approximately 83 million unique TCR beta chains, around 11 million of which were shared by at least two donors. Raw reads were error-corrected and collapsed into unique sequences with a nearest-neighbor algorithm that merged closely related sequences to remove PCR and sequencing errors. V, D and J gene segments were assigned by aligning CDR3 sequences to IMGT reference sequences. For a sequence to be retained, a match of at least six nucleotides to both a V gene segment and a J gene segment was required. Rearrangements were called productive when the CDR3 lacked stop codons and stayed in frame with V and J; all others were non-productive. CDR3 was defined according to IMGT convention as the region running from the second conserved V-encoded cysteine to the conserved J-encoded phenylalanine. The earlier analysis of approximately 500 of the donors excluded sequences that lacked an unambiguous match to a single V gene segment. An earlier analysis of under 750 of the donors called V segments functional above 56.7% productive rearrangements and segregating when the between-donor standard deviation exceeded 5%. A statistical classification framework was developed to diagnose cytomegalovirus status using the catalog of TCR beta chain sequences. V and J gene assignment, in a later analysis, came from comparing TCR nucleotide sequences with IMGT/GENE-DB human TR gene sequences. A later analysis assigned CDR3 sequences and most-parsimonious VDJ recombination scenarios with the TCRdist pipeline. In a later analysis, every TCR beta chain was defined by the combination of its CDR3 amino acid sequence and its V-gene family, and reads without a unique V-gene family were dropped. To address suspected cross-contamination and a sequencing artifact, a later analysis removed over 500 highly shared, low-generation-probability nucleotide sequences. For each public chain, a later analysis derived a clonal expansion index from normalized ranks of inferred template counts within each repertoire. A later analysis computed generation probabilities with a VDJ recombination model fitted to out-of-frame rearrangements, and checked the results against IGoR. A later analysis scored TCR-TCR, TCR-HLA and TCR-CMV co-occurrence with hypergeometric tests, applying a repertoire-size bias correction to TCR pairs. A later analysis estimated false discovery rates by permuting HLA or CMV assignments 20 times. In a later analysis, co-occurring TCRs were grouped using DBSCAN, with TCRdist sequence similarity added in when clustering inside HLA-allele-positive subsets. Repertoires with fewer than 30,000 or more than 120,000 public chains, plus five repertoires with anomalous nucleotide sharing, were excluded from co-occurrence clustering. TCRdb carries this immuneACCESS record with in-frame sequences only. Its versions omit some clonotypes, under half of them owing to an unresolved V gene in the studies checked, with the rest unexplained. D and trimming come from the DNA, and the V and J calls and clone size come from that table. The sample data list over 80,000 clones, and 75% to 80% of these were observed just once. Jointly, the top ten make up about 6% of the sample.

In total, around 600 healthy bone marrow donors made up the cohort. At the time of sampling, every cohort member was nominally healthy, though immune exposures that went unrecorded were likely present. The donor was CMV seronegative and belonged to the group of 380 or so seronegative cohort members. Every donor gave a peripheral blood sample, and the peripheral blood mononuclear cells from that sample were used for TCR beta sequencing. Genomic DNA was extracted from the blood cell samples with the Qiagen DNeasy Blood Extraction Kit. The CDR3 contains 16 residues, cysteine and phenylalanine counted. Only the CDR3 part of the read is kept: 48 bases, read in frame from the first base. With regard to this clone: What this receptor recognizes is not known. No much larger clonotype is one base removed from it; base qualities were not supplied.

The chain joins TRBV21-1 to TRBJ1-4; the D call of TRBD1 is as the table states it, not checked on the DNA. TRBV21-1 represents a pseudogene. The TCR originated in a female donor in good health and CMV-seronegative. Sequencing was performed on PBMCs. This receptor has the CDR3 CASSSLTGGSGEKLFF. The nucleotide sequence reads as follows: TGTGCCAGCAGCAGCCTAACAGGGGGCTCGGGGGAAAAACTGTTTTTT.